The 18 T cell receptor beta chains in this list originate from one sample, sequenced in a study of cytomegalovirus exposure and HLA in healthy donors. PCR primers comprised 60 Vbeta and 13 Jbeta primers. This table comes from immunoSEQ multiplex PCR, and its TCRdb copy is limited to in-frame clones, with some not included. This listing includes about 88,000 clones. Sequences were obtained from PBMCs. These receptors were taken from a girl aged 10-17 years in good health and CMV-seropositive.

The DNA for the CDR3 is TGTGCCAGCAGCCGACCGGGGGACGCTGGAAACACCATATATTTT. Amino acid sequence: CASSRPGDAGNTIYF. The chain couples TRBV25-1 to TRBJ1-3, with a weak D call TRBD1 (5 bases). The germline CDR1 and CDR2 sequences are MGHDK and SYGVNS. This CDR3 is built from 15 residues. The V and J ends lost 6 bases and 2 bases respectively, with 14 bases between them.

The rearrangement links TRBV6-1 to TRBJ2-5; 7 positions match TRBD1. V dropped 4 bases and J dropped 4; count of bases not matched to a gene: 6. CDR3 size: 14 residues. Germline V gene lookup returns CDR1 MNHNS and CDR2 SASEGT. CDR3 amino acids: CASSVRTGRETQYF. CDR3 DNA: TGTGCCAGCAGTGTTCGGACAGGCCGAGAGACCCAGTACTTC.

The rearrangement joins TRBV19 to TRBJ2-2; D unclear. V lost 7 bases to trimming and J lost 3 bases, with 12 bases between them. Germline V gene lookup returns CDR1 LNHDA and CDR2 SQIVND (reference sequence). CDR3 length: 14 amino acids. DNA for the CDR3: TGTGCCAGTAAGGAGTTCGGGTACACCGGGGAGCTGTTTTTT. Amino acids: CASKEFGYTGELFF.

The genes are TRBV6-6 and TRBJ1-2; the D gene is possibly TRBD1 (5 bases). With 2 bases removed from V and 2 bases from J, the gap between germline ends came to 9 bases. Germline-derived CDR1 and CDR2 are MNHNY and SVGAGI (reference sequence). This CDR3 is 14 amino acids long. Written as DNA, the CDR3 is TGTGCCAGCAGTTACGGAGGGACCAACTATGGCTACACCTTC. Its protein product is CASSYGGTNYGYTF.

The CDR3 bases are TGTGCCAGCACATCTGGGACAGGGGGCCTGAGAGAGACCCAGTACTTC. It encodes CASTSGTGGLRETQYF. The V gene is TRBV19, the J gene TRBJ2-5; 12 bases align to TRBD1. V lost 9 bases, J lost 4 bases, and 12 bases stayed unmatched. CDR3 length equals 16 residues. CDR1 and CDR2 from the germline V gene are LNHDA and SQIVND (reference sequence).

This chain uses TRBV10-3 with TRBJ2-3; 11 bases agree with TRBD1. In germline, CDR1 is ENHRY, CDR2 SYGVKD. Unmatched junction bases numbered 11, after V lost 6 bases and J lost 3 bases. This CDR3 comprises 17 residues. The CDR3 sequence is CAIRADPGDRGTDTQYF. For the CDR3, the DNA is TGTGCCATCAGGGCGGATCCGGGGGACAGGGGGACAGATACGCAGTATTTT.

The chain has TRBV28 and TRBJ2-7, with a weak D call TRBD2 (6 bases). The CDR3 sequence is 14 residues long. Germline V CDR1 and CDR2: MDHEN, SYDVKM. V dropped 8 bases and J dropped 5 bases, with 19 bases sitting between them. For the CDR3, the DNA is TGTGCCAGCCGTCATTCGGGGGAACTTAACGAGCAGTACGTC. The encoded protein is CASRHSGELNEQYV.

The rearrangement joins TRBV2 to TRBJ2-7, with D tentatively TRBD1 (5 bases). The germline V gene has CDR1 SNHLY and CDR2 FYNNEI. Trimming took off 4 bases at V and 6 bases at J, with 16 bases between the two ends. This CDR3 is 14 amino acids long. Written as DNA, the CDR3 is TGTGCCAGCAGTGCGGCCCCAGGGTTGTCCGAGCAGTACTTC. Translating gives CASSAAPGLSEQYF.

This rearrangement joins TRBV14 to TRBJ2-7, with D unresolved. The V end was cut by 0 bases, the J end by 0 bases, with 6 bases between. The CDR3 length is 14 residues. Germline CDR1 reads SGHDN; CDR2 reads FVKESK. The CDR3 DNA is TGTGCCAGCAGCCAAGATAGCAACTCCTACGAGCAGTACTTC. Translating gives CASSQDSNSYEQYF.

This chain connects TRBV4-1 to TRBJ2-7; 7 nucleotides line up with TRBD2. The CDR3 has 16 residues. V shed 1 base, J shed 2 bases, and the junction held 8 bases outside the gene matches. Germline V gives CDR1 MGHRA, CDR2 YSYEKL. The CDR3 DNA reads as TGCGCCAGCAGCCAAGGGGAAGCGGGGTTAACCTACGAGCAGTACGTC. It yields the protein CASSQGEAGLTYEQYV.

The chain has TRBV30 and TRBJ1-3, with TRBD1 matching 8 bases. V gave up 5 bases and J gave up 2 bases; unmatched junction bases: 8. CDR3 length equals 15 residues. Germline V gives CDR1 GTSNPN, CDR2 SVGIG (reference sequence). The CDR3 bases are TGTGCCTGGGGAATCATACAGGGGGCTGGAAACACCATATATTTT. Translating gives CAWGIIQGAGNTIYF.

The chain links TRBV5-1 to TRBJ1-2; 8 nucleotides agree with TRBD1. V was pared by 4 bases and J by 8 bases, with 4 bases of the junction left unmatched. CDR1 SGHRS and CDR2 YFSETQ come from the germline V gene. CDR3 length: 12 residues. The CDR3 region is CASSPRGHGYTF. The DNA for the CDR3 is TGCGCCAGCAGCCCCAGGGGGCACGGCTACACCTTC.

The rearrangement joins TRBV9 to TRBJ2-5, with TRBD2 matching over 13 bases. Germline CDR1 SGDLS, CDR2 YYNGEE. V shed 3 bases, J shed 5 bases, and the junction held 13 bases outside the gene matches. The CDR3 extends over 18 amino acids. The DNA for the CDR3 is TGTGCCAGCAGCGCACCGGGACTAGCGGGGACTTTGGCGGAGACCCAGTACTTC. Its protein product is CASSAPGLAGTLAETQYF.

The chain couples TRBV5-6 to TRBJ1-1, with 7 bases matching TRBD1. Trimming took 9 bases from V and 4 from J; bases not matched to a gene: 9. The CDR3 totals 13 residues. From germline, CDR1 is SGHDT and CDR2 YYEEEE. This CDR3 reads CATRQGISTEAFF. The CDR3 DNA follows: TGTGCCACCCGACAGGGAATCAGCACTGAAGCTTTCTTT.

The V gene is TRBV5-6, the J gene TRBJ2-5; TRBD1 is a possible D gene (7 bases). The CDR3 has 17 amino acids. The V end lost 0 bases, the J end lost 7 bases, and 22 bases lay between the germline ends. Germline loops: CDR1 SGHDT, CDR2 YYEEEE. In DNA form, the CDR3 reads TGTGCCAGCAGCTTGGGGACAGGACTACCCAAGAGGAGGACCCAGTACTTC. Its protein product is CASSLGTGLPKRRTQYF.

The chain recombines TRBV7-9 with TRBJ2-7; D not resolved. Between the trimmed V and J ends, which lost 5 bases and 0 bases, there was a span of 8 bases. Germline CDR1 reads SEHNR; CDR2 reads FQNEAQ (reference sequence). This CDR3 contains 13 residues. CDR3 coding DNA: TGTGCCAGCAGCGCTCGCGACTCCTACGAGCAGTACTTC. Encoded protein: CASSARDSYEQYF.

The J gene is TRBJ2-1, the V gene TRBV19, with D maybe TRBD1 (6 bases). This CDR3 region has 16 residues. Germline CDR1 LNHDA, CDR2 SQIVND (reference sequence). Trimming removed 3 bases from V and 0 bases from J, with 12 bases in between. This CDR3 is CASSILGTSSYNEQFF. The DNA for the CDR3 is TGTGCCAGTAGTATTCTCGGGACAAGCTCCTACAATGAGCAGTTCTTC. Supplemented by reference TRBV19 and TRBJ2-1, the full variable domain reads DGGITQSPKYLFRKEGQNVTLSCEQNLNHDAMYWYRQDPGQGLRLIYYSQIVNDFQKGDIAEGYSVSREKKESFPLTVTSAQKNPTAFYLCASSILGTSSYNEQFFGPGTRLTVL.

The rearrangement uses TRBV27 and TRBJ2-7; TRBD1 might be the D (6 bases). This CDR3 is 14 amino acids long. The V end lost 2 bases, the J end lost 7 bases, and 15 bases lay between the germline ends. Germline CDR1 is MNHEY and CDR2 is SMNVEV (reference sequence). The DNA of the CDR3 is TGTGCCAGCAGTTTAGAGAGGGGGAGTGGAGAGCAGTACGTC. Protein sequence: CASSLERGSGEQYV.